What follows is one TCR beta chain and its context. J was trimmed by 9 bases and V by 6 bases; bases with no gene match: 7. CDR3 length equals 14 residues. Germline CDR1 and CDR2: SNHLY and FYNNEI. The data belong to a study of blood T cell repertoires in COVID-19. As for the study in general: COVID-19 samples collected from the United States, Italy and Spain covered acute and convalescent phases. T cells, B-cell-depleted T cells, or PBMCs supplied cDNA or gDNA.

The authors' processing: How many nucleated cells were present was estimated from reference gene primer amplification. Profiling relied on immunoSEQ multiplex PCR, and the TCRdb table lists in-frame clones only, not all of them. The V and J calls and clone size are taken from that table; D and trimming were inferred from the DNA. Of about 250,000 clones in the sample, 65% to 85% were seen once. Sample: peripheral blood. This TCR was sampled from an elderly woman with acute or convalescent COVID-19. The rearrangement uses TRBV2 and TRBJ1-6; 8 bases match TRBD1. The CDR3 spells CASRADRVTSPLHF. The CDR3 nucleotides are TGTGCCAGCAGGGCGGACAGGGTAACTTCACCCCTCCACTTT.